The 6 T cell receptor beta chains below come from one sample, sequenced in a study of metastatic and nonmetastatic thyroid tumors. Patients were all untreated before their thyroid surgery. TCRdb re-called the PCR reads via MiXCR. The repertoire consists of under 55,000 clones, with over 15% occurring once and the leading ten covering 2.5% to 3%. The material sequenced was blood. The receptors were sampled from a female donor with papillary thyroid cancer or a benign thyroid nodule (not recorded which). Some clones in this sample may be carry-over from other donors' samples.

This clone was detected a few times. The chain employs TRBV6-2 or TRBV6-3 and TRBJ1-2, with D maybe TRBD1 (6 bases). Germline assignment: CDR1 MNHEY and CDR2 SVGEGT. V was trimmed by 6 bases and J by 7 bases, leaving 18 bases between them. The CDR3 has 14 residues. Written as DNA, the CDR3 is TGTGCCAGCAGGACGTCGGTACAAGGGGGTGGCTACACCTTC. The encoded protein is CASRTSVQGGGYTF.

This clone turned up a few times. This chain links TRBV29-1 with TRBJ1-2; TRBD1 agrees at 7 bases. The CDR3 is 14 amino acids. With 6 bases clipped from V and 9 bases from J, the junction kept 16 bases outside the gene matches. Germline lookup yields CDR1 SQVTM and CDR2 ANQGSEA. In DNA, the CDR3 is TGCAGCGTCTCGGACCAGGGGGTATGGGGTTGCTACACCTTC. It yields the protein CSVSDQGVWGCYTF.

The chain uses TRBV30 and TRBJ2-7, with D maybe TRBD2 (6 bases). The V gene lost 8 bases and the J gene lost 3 bases, with 14 bases spanning the gap. The CDR3 is 12 amino acids. Germline values: CDR1 GTSNPN, CDR2 SVGIG (reference sequence). As DNA, the CDR3 is TGTGCCGCCGGGACTGGGGACTACGAGCAGTACTTC. Translation gives CAAGTGDYEQYF.

The chain employs TRBV12-3 or TRBV12-4 and TRBJ2-5; 9 positions match TRBD2. The CDR3 has 15 residues. V trimming: 5 bases; J trimming: 5 bases; junction bases outside the gene matches: 9. The CDR3 sequence: CASSLRGREDETQYF. The CDR3 bases are TGTGCCAGCAGTCTTCGCGGGAGGGAGGATGAGACCCAGTACTTC.

Comment on this clone: One end of the junction does not line up with germline, which may come from a read error. Written as DNA, the CDR3 is TGTGCCAGCATCTTAGCCTACAGTCAAGGTGAGCAGTTCTTC. It yields the protein CASILAYSQGEQFF. The V call is TRBV7-2, the J call TRBJ2-1; D unclear. CDR1 and CDR2 (germline): SGHTA, FQGNSA. The CDR3 sequence is 14 residues long.

This clone is judged medium-sized. V gene TRBV6-1 combines with J gene TRBJ1-3; a possible D gene is TRBD1 (5 bases). Trimming stripped 7 bases from V and 8 bases from J, with 21 bases between. From germline, CDR1 is MNHNS and CDR2 SASEGT. The length of the CDR3 is 15 residues. CDR3 sequence: CASIRGRGPLDTIYF. The CDR3 nucleotides read TGTGCCAGCATTAGGGGCCGGGGACCTTTAGACACCATATATTTT.